This T cell receptor (beta chain) was found in a study of blood T cell repertoires in COVID-19. TCRdb keeps only in-frame clones here, not all; method: immunoSEQ multiplex PCR. Counted here are approximately 120,000 clones, approximately 85% occurring once; the ten biggest clones make up 4.3%. The sequenced sample consisted of peripheral blood. The clonotype originates from a human donor in a cohort sampled during active COVID-19.

CDR3 bases: TGTGCCATCAGTTGGACAGGGGTGAACACTGAAGCTTTCTTT. Translation: CAISWTGVNTEAFF. This chain joins TRBV10-3 and TRBJ1-1, with 9 bases fitting TRBD1. Germline V gene data show CDR1 as ENHRY and CDR2 as SYGVKD. The V segment lost 5 bases and the J segment 0 bases; nucleotides outside the gene matches: 1. CDR3 length: 14 amino acids.